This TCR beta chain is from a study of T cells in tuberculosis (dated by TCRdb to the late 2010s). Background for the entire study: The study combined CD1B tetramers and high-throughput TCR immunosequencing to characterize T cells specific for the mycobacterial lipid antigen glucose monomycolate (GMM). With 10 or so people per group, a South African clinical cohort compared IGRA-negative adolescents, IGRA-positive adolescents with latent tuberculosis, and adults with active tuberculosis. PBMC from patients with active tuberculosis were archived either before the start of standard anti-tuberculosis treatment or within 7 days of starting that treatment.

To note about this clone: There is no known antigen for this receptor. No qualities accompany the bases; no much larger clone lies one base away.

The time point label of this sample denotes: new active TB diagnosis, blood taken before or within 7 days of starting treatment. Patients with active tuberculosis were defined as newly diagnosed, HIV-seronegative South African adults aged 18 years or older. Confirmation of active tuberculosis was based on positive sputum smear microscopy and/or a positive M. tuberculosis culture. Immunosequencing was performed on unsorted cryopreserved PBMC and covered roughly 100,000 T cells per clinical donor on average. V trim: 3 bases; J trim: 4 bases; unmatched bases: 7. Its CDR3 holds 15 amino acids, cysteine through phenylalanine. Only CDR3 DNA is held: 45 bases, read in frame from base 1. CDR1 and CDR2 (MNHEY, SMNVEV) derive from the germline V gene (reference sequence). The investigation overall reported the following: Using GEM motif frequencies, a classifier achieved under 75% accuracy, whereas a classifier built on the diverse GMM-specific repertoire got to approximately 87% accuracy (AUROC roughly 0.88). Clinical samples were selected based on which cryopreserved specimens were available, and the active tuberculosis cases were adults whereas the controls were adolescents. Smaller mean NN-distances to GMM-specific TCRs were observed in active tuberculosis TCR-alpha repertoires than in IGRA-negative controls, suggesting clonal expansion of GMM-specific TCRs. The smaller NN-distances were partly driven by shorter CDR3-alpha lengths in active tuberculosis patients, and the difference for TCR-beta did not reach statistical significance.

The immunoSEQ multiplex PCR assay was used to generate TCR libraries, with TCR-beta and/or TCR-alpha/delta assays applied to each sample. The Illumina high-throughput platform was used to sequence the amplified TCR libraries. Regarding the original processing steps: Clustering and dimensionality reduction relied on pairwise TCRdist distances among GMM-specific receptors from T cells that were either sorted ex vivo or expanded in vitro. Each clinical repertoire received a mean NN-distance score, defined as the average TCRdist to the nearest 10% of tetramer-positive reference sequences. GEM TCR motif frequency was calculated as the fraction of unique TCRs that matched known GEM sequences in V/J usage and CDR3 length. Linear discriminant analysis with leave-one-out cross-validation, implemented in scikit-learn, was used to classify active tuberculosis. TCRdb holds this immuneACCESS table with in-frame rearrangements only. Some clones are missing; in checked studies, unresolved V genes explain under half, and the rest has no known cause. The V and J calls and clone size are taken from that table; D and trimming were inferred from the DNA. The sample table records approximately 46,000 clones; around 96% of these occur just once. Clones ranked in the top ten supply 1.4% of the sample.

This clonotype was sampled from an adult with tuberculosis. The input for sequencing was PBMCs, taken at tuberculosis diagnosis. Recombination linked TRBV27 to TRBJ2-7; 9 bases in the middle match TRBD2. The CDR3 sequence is CASSFGAGGVYEQYF. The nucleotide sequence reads TGTGCCAGCAGTTTTGGAGCGGGAGGTGTATACGAGCAGTACTTC.